The T cell receptor (beta chain) described here comes from a study of blood T cells in healthy people across ages. Trimming stripped 4 bases from V and 0 bases from J, with 15 bases between. This CDR3 spans 17 amino acids. Germline lookup yields CDR1 KGHDR and CDR2 SFDVKD. This clonotype was observed at least ten times. The authors ran a second PCR of 7 to 11 cycles using a sample-barcoded 5' primer and a J-beta primer mix. Every sample produced at least 2.5 million CDR3-containing paired-end reads. TCRdb called the 5' RACE reads again in MiXCR, with one record for every CDR3 protein. This sample has just under 900,000 distinct CDR3 sequences, with about 28% found just once.

V gene TRBV24-1 combines with J gene TRBJ2-1; weak D call: TRBD1 (6 bases). The receptor was isolated from a woman aged 80 or older in good health. The sequencing sample was made of blood. The CDR3 here is CATSDPGHTSSYNEQFF. In nucleotides, the CDR3 is TGTGCCACCAGTGACCCGGGACATACCAGCTCCTACAATGAGCAGTTCTTC.